This entry lists 27 T cell receptor beta chains sequenced from one sample in a study of blood T cells in healthy people across ages. Primers used in a second PCR of roughly 6 to 11 cycles were a sample-barcoded 5' primer and a J-beta primer mix. Each CDR3 protein gets one entry after TCRdb re-called the 5' RACE reads with MiXCR. The table lists approximately 1.5 million distinct CDR3 sequences, about 35% of them singletons, with around 11% in the top ten. The source material was blood. All receptors derive from a woman under 40 in good health.

This clonotype has only a few counts. V gene TRBV6-2 or TRBV6-3 combines with J gene TRBJ2-1; the D is unclear. This CDR3 comprises 13 residues. Trimming pared 1 base from V and 4 bases from J, leaving 5 bases between. CDR1 and CDR2 from the germline V gene are MNHEY and SVGEGT. The CDR3 DNA follows: TGTGCCAGCAGTTACTTCCTTTACAATGAGCAGTTCTTC. It yields the protein CASSYFLYNEQFF.

As concerns this clonotype: Its ends do not fully match the called genes, so a read error is possible. The chain recombines TRBV30 with TRBJ2-1; 7 positions match TRBD2. The CDR3 length is 14 residues. Germline loops: CDR1 GTSNPN, CDR2 SVGIG (reference sequence). In DNA form, the CDR3 reads TGTGGCTGGAATAGCCTAGCGGCCTACAATGAGCAGTTCTTC. This encodes CGWNSLAAYNEQFF.

Of note for this clonotype: The germline gene is not matched at one end of the junction; a read error may be the cause. The chain couples TRBV9 to TRBJ1-2, with 7 bases aligning to TRBD1. The CDR3 contains 15 residues. The germline V gene encodes CDR1 SGDLS and CDR2 YYNGEE. DNA for the CDR3: TGTGCCAGCACCATTGGGGGGACAGCTAACTATGGCCACACCTTC. Its protein product is CASTIGGTANYGHTF.

The chain employs TRBV30 and TRBJ2-7; D uncertain. The V gene's germline CDR1 is GTSNPN and CDR2 SVGIG (reference sequence). The CDR3 contains 12 residues. V lost 0 bases and J 5 bases, leaving 8 bases between the germline ends. For the CDR3, the DNA is TGTGCCTGGAGTGTACGCGAGCACGAGCAGTACTTC. Its translation is CAWSVREHEQYF.

The genes are TRBV20-1 and TRBJ2-7; 10 nucleotides match TRBD1. The CDR3 sequence is 16 residues long. Germline values: CDR1 DFQATT, CDR2 SNEGSKA (reference sequence). The J segment lost 4 bases and the V segment lost 4 bases, leaving 13 bases of the junction unmatched. DNA for the CDR3: TGCAGTGCTAAGACGGAGGGACAGGGGAATTGGTACGAGCAGTACTTC. Residues: CSAKTEGQGNWYEQYF.

This clonotype was recorded a few times. The V call is TRBV4-1, the J call TRBJ2-6; 8 bases are a match to TRBD1. The CDR3 sequence is 16 residues long. Germline V gives CDR1 MGHRA, CDR2 YSYEKL. The J segment lost 4 bases and the V segment lost 2 bases, leaving 4 bases of the junction unmatched. In nucleotides, the CDR3 is TGCGCCAGCAGCCAACCCCGGGACAGGGGGGCCAACGTCCTGACTTTC. Translated, it gives CASSQPRDRGANVLTF.

This clonotype was detected a few times. The chain combines TRBV2 with TRBJ2-7; the D gene could be TRBD1 or TRBD2 (6 bases each). The CDR3 extends over 13 amino acids. The ends were cut back, 6 bases at V and 6 bases at J, with 15 bases in the middle. Germline loops: CDR1 SNHLY, CDR2 FYNNEI. The CDR3 region is CASRGLRGAEQYF. The CDR3 DNA follows: TGTGCCAGCAGGGGGCTTAGGGGGGCCGAGCAGTACTTC.

This clonotype was picked up a small number of times. This rearrangement joins TRBV12-3 or TRBV12-4 to TRBJ2-5; TRBD2 matches at 10 bases. This CDR3 has 18 amino acids. The V gene end was trimmed by 0 bases and the J gene end by 2 bases; junction bases not matched to a gene: 9. The CDR3 nucleotides are TGTGCCAGCAGTTTAGCGGAGGTGGAGCGGGGGGGACAAGAGACCCAGTACTTC. This translates into CASSLAEVERGGQETQYF.

J is TRBJ2-3 and V is TRBV10-2, with 12 positions matching TRBD2. There are 17 residues in the CDR3. Germline assignment: CDR1 WSHSY and CDR2 SAAADI. V dropped 2 bases and J dropped 5; count of bases not matched to a gene: 8. The CDR3 here is CASSEPTSGRPQDTQYF. CDR3 bases: TGCGCCAGCAGTGAGCCGACTAGCGGGAGACCTCAAGATACGCAGTATTTT.

V gene TRBV9 combines with J gene TRBJ2-3; no definite D call. This CDR3 has 15 residues. Germline-derived CDR1 and CDR2 are SGDLS and YYNGEE. V was cut by 3 bases and J by 5 bases, with 16 bases left in between. The CDR3 coding sequence is TGTGCCAGCAGCGGGACCCCCGAAAACGAAGATACGCAGTATTTT. It is translated as CASSGTPENEDTQYF.

This clonotype was found many times. The chain's CDR3 is CASSLEGLALYNEQFF. In DNA form, the CDR3 reads TGTGCCAGCAGCTTAGAGGGACTAGCGCTCTACAATGAGCAGTTCTTC. The chain is built from TRBV7-2 and TRBJ2-1; 10 positions agree with TRBD2. V shed 1 base and J 3 bases; nucleotides not matched to a gene: 3. This CDR3 spans 16 amino acids. Germline V gives CDR1 SGHTA, CDR2 FQGNSA.

The chain links TRBV5-1 to TRBJ1-2; 7 bases agree with TRBD1. The germline V gene encodes CDR1 SGHRS and CDR2 YFSETQ. Trimming took 8 bases from V and 13 from J; bases not matched to a gene: 26. The CDR3 is made up of 16 amino acids. In nucleotides, the CDR3 is TGCGCCAGTAAACTGGAGGGGGCCTTGGACGGGCGTTATAGCACCTTC. This sequence encodes CASKLEGALDGRYSTF.

The chain combines TRBV7-9 with TRBJ2-6; 9 bases match TRBD1. The CDR3 spans 16 residues. Germline V CDR1 and CDR2: SEHNR, FQNEAQ (reference sequence). V shed 6 bases, J shed 8 bases, and the junction held 11 bases outside the gene matches. CDR3 nucleotides: TGTGCCAGCAGTGCGGGGGACAGGGCTAGGACCAACGTCCTGACTTTC. Its translation is CASSAGDRARTNVLTF.

This clonotype was picked up a small number of times. The CDR3, as DNA: TGCAGTGCCAAGACAGAATTCACAGATACGCAGTATTTT. Encoded protein: CSAKTEFTDTQYF. The rearrangement links TRBV20-1 to TRBJ2-3; possible D gene TRBD1, 5 bases. Per germline, CDR1 DFQATT and CDR2 SNEGSKA (reference sequence). V was trimmed by 6 bases and J by 2 bases, leaving 12 bases between them. The CDR3 covers 13 residues.

This clonotype was seen a few times. The chain is built from TRBV12-3 or TRBV12-4 and TRBJ2-3; 12 positions agree with TRBD2. This CDR3 has 16 amino acids. J gave up 3 bases and V 6 bases, and 7 bases lay outside the gene matches. DNA for the CDR3: TGTGCCAGCAGGTCTCGACTAGCGGGGGATACAGATACGCAGTATTTT. This encodes CASRSRLAGDTDTQYF.

This clonotype has a count of ten or more. The V gene is TRBV9, the J gene TRBJ2-7; no clear D gene. Trimming stripped 0 bases from V and 4 bases from J, with 11 bases between. Germline V gene lookup returns CDR1 SGDLS and CDR2 YYNGEE. CDR3 length: 14 amino acids. This CDR3 reads CASSVVGSLYEQYF. CDR3 coding DNA: TGTGCCAGCAGCGTAGTGGGCAGTCTATACGAGCAGTACTTC.

The chain joins TRBV2 to TRBJ2-7; D remains ambiguous. There are 13 residues in the CDR3. The germline V gene has CDR1 SNHLY and CDR2 FYNNEI. V was pared by 2 bases and J by 0 bases, with 5 bases between. CDR3 DNA sequence: TGTGCCAGCAGTGAAATGGACTCCTACGAGCAGTACTTC. This gives the protein CASSEMDSYEQYF.

The chain has TRBV9 and TRBJ2-5; D uncertain. Germline CDR1 and CDR2: SGDLS and YYNGEE. The CDR3 has 13 residues. Between the trimmed V and J ends, which lost 4 bases and 3 bases, there was a span of 10 bases. The DNA of the CDR3 is TGTGCCAGCAGCACACAGAAAGAAGAGACCCAGTACTTC. Its protein product is CASSTQKEETQYF.

The chain uses TRBV20-1 and TRBJ1-5, with D tentatively TRBD1 (5 bases). The CDR3 has 12 residues. The germline gives CDR1 DFQATT, CDR2 SNEGSKA (reference sequence). V lost 6 bases to trimming and J lost 5 bases, with 11 bases between them. The CDR3 DNA is TGCAGTGCCTGGGGCCCTGATCAGCCCCAGCATTTT. Protein sequence: CSAWGPDQPQHF.

Many counts were recorded for this clonotype. The rearrangement links TRBV20-1 to TRBJ2-1; 7 bases are a match to TRBD2. CDR1 is DFQATT, CDR2 SNEGSKA, per germline (reference sequence). This CDR3 spans 15 amino acids. V was clipped by 0 bases and J by 4 bases; unmatched bases: 6. The CDR3 here is CSARDDGTIYNEQFF. Here the CDR3 DNA reads TGCAGTGCTAGAGATGACGGGACTATTTACAATGAGCAGTTCTTC.

This clonotype was observed many times. The chain has TRBV29-1 and TRBJ2-5; D is possibly TRBD2 (7 bases). This CDR3 has 13 residues. In germline, CDR1 is SQVTM, CDR2 ANQGSEA. The V and J ends lost 6 bases and 5 bases respectively, with 16 bases between them. This CDR3 is CSVLAGGQETQYF. CDR3 nucleotide sequence: TGCAGCGTACTGGCCGGGGGGCAGGAGACCCAGTACTTC.

To note about this clonotype: This could be a read error, since a much larger clone is one nucleotide away. J is TRBJ2-1 and V is TRBV4-1; D not certain. Germline CDR1 reads MGHRA; CDR2 reads YSYEKL. The CDR3 sequence is 15 residues long. The V and J ends lost 3 bases and 10 bases respectively, with 19 bases between them. CDR3 amino acids: CASSQRLGSFYEQFF. The CDR3 DNA is TGCGCCAGCAGCCAGCGCCTGGGGTCTTTTTACGAGCAGTTCTTC.

The V gene is TRBV29-1, the J gene TRBJ2-6; D unresolved. This CDR3 spans 14 amino acids. V was trimmed by 3 bases and J by 2 bases, leaving 8 bases between them. Germline CDR1 SQVTM, CDR2 ANQGSEA. The CDR3 bases are TGCAGCGTTGACCAAACCCCTGGGGCCAACGTCCTGACTTTC. It specifies CSVDQTPGANVLTF. Drawing the rest from reference TRBV29-1 and TRBJ2-6, the complete variable domain is SAVISQKPSRDICQRGTSLTIQCQVDSQVTMMFWYRQQPGQSLTLIATANQGSEATYESGFVIDKFPISRPNLTFSTLTVSNMSPEDSSIYLCSVDQTPGANVLTFGAGSRLTVL.

This clonotype has a count of ten or more. This sequence joins TRBV6-1 and TRBJ1-2; 8 positions agree with TRBD1. CDR3 size: 11 residues. Germline CDR1 is MNHNS and CDR2 is SASEGT. V was pared by 8 bases and J by 6 bases, with 2 bases of the junction left unmatched. This CDR3 reads CASRTGHGYTF. CDR3 DNA sequence: TGTGCCAGCCGGACAGGGCATGGCTACACCTTC.

The chain links TRBV20-1 to TRBJ2-3, with D tentatively TRBD2 (5 bases). There are 13 residues in the CDR3. Germline V gene data show CDR1 as DFQATT and CDR2 as SNEGSKA (reference sequence). V was shortened by 5 bases and J by 1 base, with 10 bases between the two germline ends. This CDR3 reads CSAAPRGTDTQYF. CDR3 DNA sequence: TGCAGTGCTGCCCCGCGGGGCACAGATACGCAGTATTTT.

The sample holds a few counts of this clonotype. The V call is TRBV6-1, the J call TRBJ2-3, with 7 bases identical to TRBD1. Trimming took 9 bases from V and 2 from J; bases not matched to a gene: 2. The CDR3 covers 12 residues. Germline CDR1 and CDR2: MNHNS and SASEGT. The CDR3 bases are TGTGCCAGTGGACAGGTCACAGATACGCAGTATTTT. It is translated as CASGQVTDTQYF.

This chain uses TRBV6-2 or TRBV6-3 with TRBJ1-2, with D possibly TRBD1 on 5 matching bases. This CDR3 region has 15 residues. Germline CDR1 MNHEY, CDR2 SVGEGT. V was trimmed by 2 bases and J by 8 bases, leaving 18 bases between them. CDR3 DNA: TGTGCCAGCAGTTACGCCACGGGGGTCTCCTTGGGCTACACCTTC. This codes for CASSYATGVSLGYTF.